These 7 T cell receptor beta chains originate from one sample sequenced in a study of blood T cell repertoires in COVID-19. Sequenced by immunoSEQ multiplex PCR; TCRdb stores in-frame clones only, minus some. The table shows around 300,000 clones, with 80% to 95% occurring only once. The sample taken for sequencing was peripheral blood. These receptors came from a woman younger than 45 with COVID-19, enrolled during active disease.

The chain has TRBV27 and TRBJ2-7; TRBD1 matches at 11 bases. Germline lookup yields CDR1 MNHEY and CDR2 SMNVEV (reference sequence). The CDR3 spans 14 residues. J lost 3 bases, V lost 5 bases, and 3 bases had no gene match. CDR3 sequence: CASSAGTGGYEQYF. CDR3 DNA: TGTGCCAGCAGTGCCGGGACAGGGGGCTACGAGCAGTACTTC.

The chain employs TRBV19 and TRBJ1-3; D is unresolved. Trimming removed 3 bases at V and 3 bases at J, with 9 bases between. The CDR3 totals 14 residues. Germline CDR1 is LNHDA and CDR2 is SQIVND (reference sequence). CDR3 protein: CASSMTGYGNTIYF. The CDR3 DNA sequence: TGTGCCAGTAGTATGACGGGGTATGGAAACACCATATATTTT.

This chain links TRBV3-1 (or the pseudogene TRBV3-2) with TRBJ2-1; TRBD2 aligns across 11 bases. CDR1 and CDR2 (germline): LGHDT, YNNKEL (reference sequence). V dropped 4 bases and J dropped 7; count of bases not matched to a gene: 6. The CDR3 has 15 amino acids. The CDR3 bases are TGTGCCAGCAGCCCTCCGGGACTAGCGGTTAATGAGCAGTTCTTC. This gives the protein CASSPPGLAVNEQFF.

This chain uses TRBV11-1 with TRBJ2-7; 14 bases match TRBD2. The CDR3 is made up of 15 amino acids. After removal of 5 bases from V and 4 bases from J, the junction contained 4 bases not matched to a gene. The germline V gene has CDR1 SGHAT and CDR2 FQDESV (reference sequence). The CDR3 reads CASSPGTSGSYEQYF. DNA for the CDR3: TGTGCCAGCAGCCCAGGGACTAGCGGGAGTTACGAGCAGTACTTC.

The chain joins TRBV11-2 to TRBJ2-7; 7 bases are a match to TRBD1. With V trimmed by 4 bases and J by 2 bases, 5 bases remained unmatched. Germline V lookup: CDR1 SGHAT, CDR2 FQNNGV. The length of the CDR3 is 14 residues. The CDR3 loop is CASSSTGTAYEQYF. The CDR3 DNA reads TGTGCCAGCAGCTCGACCGGGACAGCCTACGAGCAGTACTTC. The variable domain in full, completed from reference TRBV11-2 and TRBJ2-7, reads EAGVAQSPRYKIIEKRQSVAFWCNPISGHATLYWYQQILGQGPKLLIQFQNNGVVDDSQLPKDRFSAERLKGVDSTLKIQPAKLEDSAVYLCASSSTGTAYEQYFGPGTRLTVT.

The rearrangement links TRBV29-1 to TRBJ1-2; 9 bases line up with TRBD1. The CDR3 totals 15 residues. The germline CDR1 and CDR2 sequences are SQVTM and ANQGSEA. J was trimmed by 4 bases and V by 7 bases; bases with no gene match: 13. The CDR3 protein is CSADQGQGGSYGYTF. CDR3 nucleotides: TGCAGCGCCGACCAGGGACAGGGAGGGAGCTATGGCTACACCTTC. Combining the CDR3 with reference TRBV29-1 and TRBJ1-2 gives the whole variable domain SAVISQKPSRDICQRGTSLTIQCQVDSQVTMMFWYRQQPGQSLTLIATANQGSEATYESGFVIDKFPISRPNLTFSTLTVSNMSPEDSSIYLCSADQGQGGSYGYTFGSGTRLTVV.

This rearrangement joins TRBV5-8 to TRBJ2-7, with TRBD2 identical over 7 bases. This CDR3 spans 13 amino acids. Germline-derived CDR1 and CDR2 are SGHTS and YDEGEE. V was clipped by 6 bases and J by 5 bases; unmatched bases: 8. CDR3 residues: CASIWGGYDEQYF. In DNA, the CDR3 is TGTGCCAGCATCTGGGGGGGTTACGACGAGCAGTACTTC.